This TCR beta chain was captured by sequencing in a study of T-cell reconstitution after alpha-beta-depleted transplantation in children. The study's findings and limits: The origin of high day-60 TCRbeta diversity in some patients lay in surviving recipient T cells and thymic progenitors. About two months after transplant, alpha-beta T cells reportedly came from several hundred expanded graft clones. The authors attributed T-cell counts and diversity one year after transplant mostly to newly produced T cells.

CDR3 size: 18 residues. The junction had 14 bases not matched to a gene; V was cut back by 4 bases and J by 7 bases. Germline assignment: CDR1 SGHRS and CDR2 YFSETQ. Molecular barcoding with unique molecular identifiers was used for the TCRbeta library. TCRdb redid the calling of the PCR reads with MiXCR, one entry per CDR3 protein. The sample lists some 460,000 distinct CDR3 sequences; under 20% were seen once. Concerning this clonotype: What it binds is unknown.

The sample consisted of PBMCs, mostly from graft donor cells, taken 360 days after TCRalphabeta/CD19-depleted stem cell transplant. The V call is TRBV5-1, the J call TRBJ2-1; 13 bases fit TRBD2. The TCR comes from a boy younger than two who had a stem cell transplant for Wiskott-Aldrich syndrome, so the T cells may come from the graft donor. The DNA of the CDR3 is TGCGCCAGCAGCCTTGGGGTACTAGCGGGAGGGCCTTCAAATGAGCAGTTCTTC. This translates into CASSLGVLAGGPSNEQFF.